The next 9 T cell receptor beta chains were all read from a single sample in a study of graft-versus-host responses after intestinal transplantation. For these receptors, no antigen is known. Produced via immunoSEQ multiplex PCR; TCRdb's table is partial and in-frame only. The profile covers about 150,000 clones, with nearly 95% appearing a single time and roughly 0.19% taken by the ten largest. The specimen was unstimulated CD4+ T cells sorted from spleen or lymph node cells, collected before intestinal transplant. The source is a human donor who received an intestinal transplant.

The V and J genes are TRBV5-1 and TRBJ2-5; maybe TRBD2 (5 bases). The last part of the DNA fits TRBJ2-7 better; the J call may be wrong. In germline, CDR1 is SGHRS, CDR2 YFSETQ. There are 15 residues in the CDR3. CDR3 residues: CASSLVAGETYEQYF. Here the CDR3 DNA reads TGCGCCAGCAGCTTGGTAGCCGGGGAGACCTACGAGCAGTACTTC.

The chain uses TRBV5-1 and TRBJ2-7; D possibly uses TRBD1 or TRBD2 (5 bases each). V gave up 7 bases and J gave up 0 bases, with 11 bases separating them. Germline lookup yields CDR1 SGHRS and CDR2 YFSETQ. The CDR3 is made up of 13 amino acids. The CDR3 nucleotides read TGCGCCAGCCGGGACGGGATCTCCTACGAGCAGTACTTC. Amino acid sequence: CASRDGISYEQYF.

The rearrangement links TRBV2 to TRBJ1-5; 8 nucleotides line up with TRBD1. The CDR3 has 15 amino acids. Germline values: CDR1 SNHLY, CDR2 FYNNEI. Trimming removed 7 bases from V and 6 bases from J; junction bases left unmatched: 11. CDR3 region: CASNPRQGIGQPQHF. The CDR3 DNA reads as TGTGCCAGCAACCCTCGACAGGGGATCGGTCAGCCCCAGCATTTT.

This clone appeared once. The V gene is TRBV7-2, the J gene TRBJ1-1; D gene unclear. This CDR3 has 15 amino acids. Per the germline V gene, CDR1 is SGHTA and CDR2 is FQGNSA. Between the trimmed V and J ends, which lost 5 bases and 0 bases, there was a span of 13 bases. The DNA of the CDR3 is TGTGCCAGCAGCCCCCCCGGAGGGATGAACACTGAAGCTTTCTTT. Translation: CASSPPGGMNTEAFF. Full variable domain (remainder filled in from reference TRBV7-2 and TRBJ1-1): GAGVSQSPSNKVTEKGKDVELRCDPISGHTALYWYRQSLGQGLEFLIYFQGNSAPDKSGLPSDRFSAERTGGSVSTLTIQRTQQEDSAVYLCASSPPGGMNTEAFFGQGTRLTVV.

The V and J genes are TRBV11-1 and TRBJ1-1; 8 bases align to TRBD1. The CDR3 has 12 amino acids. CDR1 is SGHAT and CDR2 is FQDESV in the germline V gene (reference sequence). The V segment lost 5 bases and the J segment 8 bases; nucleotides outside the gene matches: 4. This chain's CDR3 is CASSLQGGEAFF. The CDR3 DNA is TGTGCCAGCAGCCTACAGGGGGGGGAAGCTTTCTTT. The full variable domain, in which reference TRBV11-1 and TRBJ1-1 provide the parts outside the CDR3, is EAEVAQSPRYKITEKSQAVAFWCDPISGHATLYWYRQILGQGPELLVQFQDESVVDDSQLPKDRFSAERLKGVDSTLKIQPAELGDSAMYLCASSLQGGEAFFGQGTRLTVV.

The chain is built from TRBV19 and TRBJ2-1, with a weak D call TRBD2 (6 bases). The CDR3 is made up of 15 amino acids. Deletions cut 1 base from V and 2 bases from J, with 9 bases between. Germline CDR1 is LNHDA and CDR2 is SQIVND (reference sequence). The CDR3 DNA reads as TGTGCCAGTAGTATAGCGGGAGTCACCTACAATGAGCAGTTCTTC. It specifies CASSIAGVTYNEQFF. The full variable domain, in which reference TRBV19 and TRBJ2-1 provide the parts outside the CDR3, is DGGITQSPKYLFRKEGQNVTLSCEQNLNHDAMYWYRQDPGQGLRLIYYSQIVNDFQKGDIAEGYSVSREKKESFPLTVTSAQKNPTAFYLCASSIAGVTYNEQFFGPGTRLTVL.

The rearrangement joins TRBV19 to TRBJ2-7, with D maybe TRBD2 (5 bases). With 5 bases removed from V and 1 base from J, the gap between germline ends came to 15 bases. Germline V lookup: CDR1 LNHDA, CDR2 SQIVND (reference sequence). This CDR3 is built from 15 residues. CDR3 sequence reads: CASSPGGLPSYEQYF. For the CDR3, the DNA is TGTGCCAGTAGTCCCGGCGGGCTTCCTTCCTACGAGCAGTACTTC.

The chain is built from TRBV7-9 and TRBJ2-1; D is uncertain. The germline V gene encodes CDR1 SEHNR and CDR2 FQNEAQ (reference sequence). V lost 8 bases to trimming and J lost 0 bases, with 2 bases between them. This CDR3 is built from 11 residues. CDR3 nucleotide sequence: TGTGCCAGCCACTCCTACAATGAGCAGTTCTTC. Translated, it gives CASHSYNEQFF.

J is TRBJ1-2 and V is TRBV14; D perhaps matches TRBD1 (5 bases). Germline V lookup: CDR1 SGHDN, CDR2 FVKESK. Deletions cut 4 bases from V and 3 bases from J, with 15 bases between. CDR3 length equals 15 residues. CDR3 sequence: CASSLGPQGHYGYTF. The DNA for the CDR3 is TGTGCCAGCAGCCTGGGACCCCAAGGGCACTATGGCTACACCTTC.